The clone carrying this T cell receptor (beta chain) was observed a handful of times. Its antigen is not identified. The sample comes from a study of early T cells in non-severe SARS-CoV-2 infection. Background on the study: From unsorted whole blood, bulk RNA was sequenced, and the chains remained unpaired. General study results and limits: There was a bias toward anti-spike CD8 responses in VDJdb matching, which missed private and CD4 specificities.

CDR3 length equals 19 residues. The V gene's germline CDR1 is SGHTA and CDR2 FQGNSA. J lost 4 bases, V lost 5 bases, and 13 bases had no gene match. Individually, cDNA molecules had unique molecular identifiers attached to them. TCRdb re-derived calls from the 5' RACE reads in MiXCR, one entry per CDR3 protein. The sample shows about 49,000 distinct CDR3 sequences, 12% of them seen only once. This TCR derives from an adult who was a healthcare worker with PCR-confirmed SARS-CoV-2 infection or an uninfected control (not recorded which). The chain couples TRBV7-2 to TRBJ2-1; 14 bases align to TRBD2. The sample in question was whole blood, obtained at baseline. The CDR3 region has the DNA TGTGCCAGCAGCCCGGGACTAGCGGGAGCTTTGGCAACATACAATGAGCAGTTCTTC. Its translation: CASSPGLAGALATYNEQFF.